Listed here is a single TCR beta chain. Its specificity is unknown. This CDR3 spans 18 amino acids. Germline CDR1 LNHDA, CDR2 SQIVND (reference sequence). V was clipped by 7 bases and J by 3 bases; unmatched bases: 15. This sample is part of a study of beta chain features in type 1 diabetes. TCRB transcripts that were expressed got sequenced, as all of the isolated RNA had been reverse transcribed. Libraries were prepared by immunoSEQ multiplex PCR; TCRdb keeps only in-frame clonotypes and omits some of them. This sample has around 160,000 clones, with around 8% found just once. All sorted populations exceeded 95% purity. Study-level points and caveats: TCRB CDR3 length was moderately but significantly reduced in all four CD4+ subsets of Type 1 diabetes patients.

The sequenced sample was central memory CD4+ T cells from blood. The chain couples TRBV19 to TRBJ2-2, with 9 bases matching TRBD1. The receptor was derived from a woman aged 18 to 35 with type 1 diabetes. CDR3 amino acids: CASKLRGQGQGYTGELFF. CDR3 sequence (DNA): TGTGCCAGTAAGCTTCGAGGACAGGGGCAAGGTTACACCGGGGAGCTGTTTTTT. The full variable domain, its missing parts supplied by reference TRBV19 and TRBJ2-2, is DGGITQSPKYLFRKEGQNVTLSCEQNLNHDAMYWYRQDPGQGLRLIYYSQIVNDFQKGDIAEGYSVSREKKESFPLTVTSAQKNPTAFYLCASKLRGQGQGYTGELFFGEGSRLTVL.